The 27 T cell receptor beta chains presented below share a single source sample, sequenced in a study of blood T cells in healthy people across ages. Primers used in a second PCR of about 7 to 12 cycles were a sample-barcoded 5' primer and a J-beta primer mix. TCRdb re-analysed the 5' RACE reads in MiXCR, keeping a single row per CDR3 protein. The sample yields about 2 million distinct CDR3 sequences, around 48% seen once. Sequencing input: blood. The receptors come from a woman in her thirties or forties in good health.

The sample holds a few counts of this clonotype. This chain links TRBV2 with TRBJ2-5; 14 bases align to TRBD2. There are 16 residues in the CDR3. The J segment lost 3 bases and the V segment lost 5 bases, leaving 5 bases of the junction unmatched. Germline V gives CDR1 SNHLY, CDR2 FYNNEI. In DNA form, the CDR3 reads TGTGCCAGCAGTTACCGACTAGCGGGGGGGAAAGAGACCCAGTACTTC. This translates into CASSYRLAGGKETQYF.

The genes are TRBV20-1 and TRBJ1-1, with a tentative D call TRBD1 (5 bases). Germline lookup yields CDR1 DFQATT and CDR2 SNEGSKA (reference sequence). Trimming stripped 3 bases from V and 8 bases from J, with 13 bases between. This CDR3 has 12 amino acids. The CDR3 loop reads CSARRPGVEAFF. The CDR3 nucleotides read TGCAGTGCTAGGCGCCCGGGGGTCGAAGCTTTCTTT.

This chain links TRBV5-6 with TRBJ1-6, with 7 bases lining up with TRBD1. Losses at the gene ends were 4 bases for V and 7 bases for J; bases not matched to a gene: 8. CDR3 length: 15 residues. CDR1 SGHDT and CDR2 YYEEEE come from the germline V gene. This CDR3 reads CASSKWTGRNSPLHF. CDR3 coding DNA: TGTGCCAGCAGCAAGTGGACAGGCCGCAATTCACCCCTCCACTTT.

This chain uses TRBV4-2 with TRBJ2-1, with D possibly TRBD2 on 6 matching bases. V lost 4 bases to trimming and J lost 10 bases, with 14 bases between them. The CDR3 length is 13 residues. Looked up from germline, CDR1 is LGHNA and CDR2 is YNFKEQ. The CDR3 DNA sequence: TGTGCCAGCAGCCCCCCGTCCCGGGAGGAGCAGTTCTTC. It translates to CASSPPSREEQFF.

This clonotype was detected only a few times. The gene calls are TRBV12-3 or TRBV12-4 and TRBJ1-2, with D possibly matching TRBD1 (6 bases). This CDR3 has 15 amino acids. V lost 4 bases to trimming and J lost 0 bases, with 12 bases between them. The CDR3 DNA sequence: TGTGCCAGCAGTTCGACGGGACATCCTAACTATGGCTACACCTTC. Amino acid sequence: CASSSTGHPNYGYTF.

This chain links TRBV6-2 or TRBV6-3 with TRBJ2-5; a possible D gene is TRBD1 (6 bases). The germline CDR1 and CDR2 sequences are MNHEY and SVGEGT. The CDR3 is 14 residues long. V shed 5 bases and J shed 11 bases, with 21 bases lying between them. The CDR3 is CASSIPGVSNEQYF. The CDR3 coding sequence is TGTGCCAGCAGTATCCCAGGGGTGTCCAATGAGCAGTACTTC.

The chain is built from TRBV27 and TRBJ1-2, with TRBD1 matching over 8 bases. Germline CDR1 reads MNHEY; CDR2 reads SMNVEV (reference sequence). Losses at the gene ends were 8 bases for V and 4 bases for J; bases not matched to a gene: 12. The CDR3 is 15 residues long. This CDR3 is CASSPSYGTGYGYTF. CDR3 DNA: TGTGCCAGCTCCCCTTCTTACGGGACAGGCTATGGCTACACCTTC.

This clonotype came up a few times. DNA of the CDR3: TGTGCCAGCAGTGCCCACAGGTTTGGGGGAGAGACCCAGTACTTC. This codes for CASSAHRFGGETQYF. J is TRBJ2-4 and V is TRBV6-1; either TRBD1 or TRBD2 may supply D (5 bases each). The J call could be wrong; TRBJ2-5 is a better fit for the DNA end. Per germline, CDR1 MNHNS and CDR2 SASEGT. CDR3 size: 15 residues.

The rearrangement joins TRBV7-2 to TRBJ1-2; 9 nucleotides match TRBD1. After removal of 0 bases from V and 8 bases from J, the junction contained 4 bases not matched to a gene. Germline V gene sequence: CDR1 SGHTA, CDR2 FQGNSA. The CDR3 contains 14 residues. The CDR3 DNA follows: TGTGCCAGCAGCTTAGCACAGGGGGCCGAGGGCTACACCTTC. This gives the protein CASSLAQGAEGYTF.

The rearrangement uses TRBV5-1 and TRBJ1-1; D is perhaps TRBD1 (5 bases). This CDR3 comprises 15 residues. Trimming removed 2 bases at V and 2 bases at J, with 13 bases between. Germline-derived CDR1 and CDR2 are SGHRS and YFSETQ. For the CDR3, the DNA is TGCGCCAGCAGCTTCTCGGGACTTCGAAACACTGAAGCTTTCTTT. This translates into CASSFSGLRNTEAFF.

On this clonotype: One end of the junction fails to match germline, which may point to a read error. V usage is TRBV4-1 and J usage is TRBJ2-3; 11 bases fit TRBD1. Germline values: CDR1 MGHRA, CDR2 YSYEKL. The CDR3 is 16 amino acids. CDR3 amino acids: CASSRGQGALTDRQYF. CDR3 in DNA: TGCGCCAGCAGCCGCGGACAGGGGGCTTTAACAGATAGGCAGTATTTT.

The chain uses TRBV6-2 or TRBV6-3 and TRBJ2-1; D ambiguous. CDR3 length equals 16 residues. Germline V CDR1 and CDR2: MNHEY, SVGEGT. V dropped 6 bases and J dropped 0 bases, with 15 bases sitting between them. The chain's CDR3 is CASSRYGYGSYNEQFF. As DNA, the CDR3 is TGTGCCAGCAGCCGCTATGGGTATGGCTCCTACAATGAGCAGTTCTTC.

CDR3 residues: CASRELAGLYNEQFF. The CDR3 DNA is TGTGCCAGCAGGGAACTAGCGGGGCTATACAATGAGCAGTTCTTC. The genes are TRBV3-1 and TRBJ2-1; 10 bases map to TRBD2. The CDR3 totals 15 residues. J gave up 4 bases and V 6 bases, and 6 bases lay outside the gene matches. Germline values: CDR1 LGHDT, CDR2 YNNKEL (reference sequence).

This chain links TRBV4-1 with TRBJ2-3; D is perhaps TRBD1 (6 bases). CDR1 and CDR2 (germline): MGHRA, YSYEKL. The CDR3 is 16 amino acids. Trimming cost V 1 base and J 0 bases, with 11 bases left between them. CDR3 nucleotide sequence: TGCGCCAGCAGCCAAGGGACAGTCCCCAGCACAGATACGCAGTATTTT. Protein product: CASSQGTVPSTDTQYF.

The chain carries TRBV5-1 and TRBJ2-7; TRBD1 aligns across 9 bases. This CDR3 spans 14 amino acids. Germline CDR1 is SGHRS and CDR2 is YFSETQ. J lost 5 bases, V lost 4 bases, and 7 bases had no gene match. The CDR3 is CASSPGDRAHEQYF. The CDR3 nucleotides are TGCGCCAGCAGCCCCGGGGACAGGGCCCACGAGCAGTACTTC.

The CDR3 loop reads CASSQDKSQETQYF. The DNA for the CDR3 is TGTGCCAGCAGCCAAGATAAAAGTCAAGAGACCCAGTACTTC. The V call is TRBV4-2, the J call TRBJ2-5; D remains unclear. This CDR3 spans 14 amino acids. V was trimmed by 0 bases and J by 2 bases, leaving 7 bases between them. Germline values: CDR1 LGHNA, CDR2 YNFKEQ.

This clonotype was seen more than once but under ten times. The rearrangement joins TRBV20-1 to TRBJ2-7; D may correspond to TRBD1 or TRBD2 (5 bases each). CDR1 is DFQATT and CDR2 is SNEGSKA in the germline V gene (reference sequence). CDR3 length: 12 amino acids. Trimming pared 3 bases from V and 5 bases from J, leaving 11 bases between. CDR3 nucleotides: TGCAGTGCTAGCGGGGCGAGGAACGAGCAGTACTTC. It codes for CSASGARNEQYF.

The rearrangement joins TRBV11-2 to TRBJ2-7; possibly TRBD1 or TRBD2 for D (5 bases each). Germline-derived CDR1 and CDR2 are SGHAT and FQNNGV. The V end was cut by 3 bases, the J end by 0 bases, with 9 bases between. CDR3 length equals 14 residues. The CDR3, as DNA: TGTGCCAGCAGCTTTGGGGACCTCTCCTACGAGCAGTACTTC. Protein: CASSFGDLSYEQYF.

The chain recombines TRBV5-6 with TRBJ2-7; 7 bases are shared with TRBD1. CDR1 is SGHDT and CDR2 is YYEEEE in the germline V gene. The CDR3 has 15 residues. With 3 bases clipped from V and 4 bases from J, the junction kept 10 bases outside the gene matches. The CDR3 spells CASSYERTQGYEQYF. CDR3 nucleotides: TGTGCCAGCAGCTATGAACGAACACAGGGGTACGAGCAGTACTTC.

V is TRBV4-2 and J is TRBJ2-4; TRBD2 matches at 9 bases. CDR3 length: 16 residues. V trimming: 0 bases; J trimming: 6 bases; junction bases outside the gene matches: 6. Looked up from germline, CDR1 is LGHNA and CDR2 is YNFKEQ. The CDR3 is CASSQEKRGVRNIQYF. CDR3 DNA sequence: TGTGCCAGCAGCCAAGAAAAGCGGGGGGTGAGAAACATTCAGTACTTC.

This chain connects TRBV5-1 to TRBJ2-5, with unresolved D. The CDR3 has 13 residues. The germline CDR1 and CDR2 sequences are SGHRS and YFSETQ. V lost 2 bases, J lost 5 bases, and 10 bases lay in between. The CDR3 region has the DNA TGCGCCAGCAGCTTTACGATGGAGGAGACCCAGTACTTC. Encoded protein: CASSFTMEETQYF.

In nucleotides, the CDR3 is TGTGCCAGTAGCCGGCCACAGACAGACGGCACAGATACGCAGTATTTT. This translates into CASSRPQTDGTDTQYF. V gene TRBV19 combines with J gene TRBJ2-3, with D perhaps matching TRBD1 (5 bases). V was pared by 6 bases and J by 1 base, with 17 bases between. CDR3 length equals 16 residues. CDR1 and CDR2 (germline): LNHDA, SQIVND (reference sequence).

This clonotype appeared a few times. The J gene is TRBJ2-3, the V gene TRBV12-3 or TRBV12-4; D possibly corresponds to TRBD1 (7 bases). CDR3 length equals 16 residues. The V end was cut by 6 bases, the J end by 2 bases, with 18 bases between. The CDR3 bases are TGTGCCAGCAGAAATCAGGGGGGTTCACACACAGATACGCAGTATTTT. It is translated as CASRNQGGSHTDTQYF.

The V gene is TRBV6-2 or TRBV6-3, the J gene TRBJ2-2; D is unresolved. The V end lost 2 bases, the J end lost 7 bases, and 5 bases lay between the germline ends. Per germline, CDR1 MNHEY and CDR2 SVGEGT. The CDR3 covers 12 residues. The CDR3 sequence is CASSYGGGELFF. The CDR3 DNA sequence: TGTGCCAGCAGTTACGGCGGCGGGGAGCTGTTTTTT.

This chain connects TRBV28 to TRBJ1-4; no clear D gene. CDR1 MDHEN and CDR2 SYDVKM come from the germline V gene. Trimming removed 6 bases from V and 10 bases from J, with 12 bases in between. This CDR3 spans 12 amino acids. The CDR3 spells CASRVPPGKLFF. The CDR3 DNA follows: TGTGCCAGCAGGGTCCCACCCGGAAAACTGTTTTTT.

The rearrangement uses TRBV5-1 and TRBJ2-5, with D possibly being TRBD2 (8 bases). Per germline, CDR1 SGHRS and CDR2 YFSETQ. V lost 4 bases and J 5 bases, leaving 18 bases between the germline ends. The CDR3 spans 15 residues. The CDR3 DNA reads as TGCGCCAGCAGCCCACAGACAGGGACTAGGGAGACCCAGTACTTC. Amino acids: CASSPQTGTRETQYF.

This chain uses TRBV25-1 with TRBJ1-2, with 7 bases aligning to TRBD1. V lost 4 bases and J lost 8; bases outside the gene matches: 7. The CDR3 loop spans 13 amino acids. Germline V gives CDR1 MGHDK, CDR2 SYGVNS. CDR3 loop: CASSGTGARGYTF. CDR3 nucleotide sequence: TGTGCCAGCAGTGGCACAGGGGCGCGAGGCTACACCTTC.